This TCR beta chain appears in the sequencing data of a study of kidney transplant recipient with SARS-CoV-2 infection. Worth noting for this clonotype: A much larger clone is a single base away; this may be a read error.

TCRdb re-analysed the reads in MiXCR, keeping a single row per CDR3 protein. The sample lists about 240,000 distinct CDR3 sequences; about 30% were seen once. Germline CDR1 is SNHLY and CDR2 is FYNNEI. Trimming stripped 4 bases from V and 13 bases from J, with 20 bases between. This CDR3 has 14 residues. This TCR was recovered from a male patient in his thirties who had COVID-19 and was a kidney transplant recipient. Certain T cells may be donor cells from the graft. This rearrangement joins TRBV2 to TRBJ2-4, with D perhaps matching TRBD1 or TRBD2 (5 bases each). Here the sequenced sample was a blood sample, taken at baseline and between days 110 and 120 from a kidney transplant recipient. CDR3 coding DNA: TGTGCCAGCAGTGTCCGTAGTGGGGACCTGGTCCAGTACTTC. Encoded protein: CASSVRSGDLVQYF. Looking up the rest from reference TRBV2 and TRBJ2-4 gives the full variable domain: EPEVTQTPSHQVTQMGQEVILRCVPISNHLYFYWYRQILGQKVEFLVSFYNNEISEKSEIFDDQFSVERPDGSNFTLKIRSTKLEDSAMYFCASSVRSGDLVQYFGAGTRLSVL.